This passage covers 8 T cell receptor beta chains from one sample sequenced in a study of Ad26.COV2.S vaccination and SARS-CoV-2 variants. This table comes from immunoSEQ multiplex PCR, and its TCRdb copy is limited to in-frame clones, with some not included. The sample includes approximately 400,000 clones, 92% of them seen just once. The starting material was peripheral blood, obtained after recovery from COVID-19. Source of these receptors: a human donor who had recovered from COVID-19.

The chain is built from TRBV19 and TRBJ1-5, with 8 bases fitting TRBD1. The V segment lost 5 bases and the J segment 7 bases; nucleotides outside the gene matches: 7. CDR3 size: 14 residues. The germline V gene has CDR1 LNHDA and CDR2 SQIVND (reference sequence). CDR3 loop: CASSHDRGGQPQHF. DNA of the CDR3: TGTGCCAGTAGTCACGACAGGGGTGGGCAGCCCCAGCATTTT.

This clone was found once. The chain recombines TRBV7-2 with TRBJ1-6; D might be TRBD1 (5 bases). CDR3 size: 16 residues. Germline values: CDR1 SGHTA, CDR2 FQGNSA. Trimming took 5 bases from V and 4 from J, leaving 15 bases between them. The CDR3 loop reads CASSPLAGEYNSPLHF. CDR3 nucleotide sequence: TGTGCCAGCAGCCCCCTCGCGGGGGAATATAATTCACCCCTCCACTTT. The full variable domain, completed using reference TRBV7-2 and TRBJ1-6, is GAGVSQSPSNKVTEKGKDVELRCDPISGHTALYWYRQSLGQGLEFLIYFQGNSAPDKSGLPSDRFSAERTGGSVSTLTIQRTQQEDSAVYLCASSPLAGEYNSPLHFGNGTRLTVT.

The gene calls are TRBV27 and TRBJ1-5, with TRBD1 as a possible D gene (5 bases). Germline CDR1 is MNHEY and CDR2 is SMNVEV (reference sequence). V was cut by 4 bases and J by 6 bases, with 13 bases left in between. CDR3 length: 14 amino acids. CDR3 in DNA: TGTGCCAGCAGTTCCAAGGGGATTGTTCAGCCCCAGCATTTT. It yields the protein CASSSKGIVQPQHF.

The rearrangement links TRBV5-1 to TRBJ2-3; 9 bases agree with TRBD1. The CDR3 has 14 amino acids. CDR1 is SGHRS and CDR2 is YFSETQ in the germline V gene. With V trimmed by 4 bases and J by 4 bases, 4 bases remained unmatched. In DNA, the CDR3 is TGCGCCAGCAGCCCGACAGGGGGACCAGATACGCAGTATTTT. The encoded protein is CASSPTGGPDTQYF.

This sequence joins TRBV27 and TRBJ1-6; D call uncertain. CDR1 MNHEY and CDR2 SMNVEV come from the germline V gene (reference sequence). This CDR3 comprises 13 residues. Trimming shortened V by 3 bases and J by 9 bases, and 9 bases separated the two germline ends. For the CDR3, the DNA is TGTGCCAGCAGTTTCCGGGAAATTTCACCCCTCCACTTT. Its protein is CASSFREISPLHF.

A single count supports this clone. V and J are TRBV9 and TRBJ2-7; D is undetermined. CDR1 SGDLS and CDR2 YYNGEE come from the germline V gene. V dropped 0 bases and J dropped 3 bases, with 10 bases sitting between them. This CDR3 contains 14 residues. The CDR3 DNA reads TGTGCCAGCAGCGTAGCGTCAATAGGCTACGAGCAGTACTTC. As protein: CASSVASIGYEQYF.

The V gene is TRBV7-9, the J gene TRBJ2-1; TRBD1 aligns across 7 bases. The germline CDR1 and CDR2 sequences are SEHNR and FQNEAQ (reference sequence). The CDR3 length is 16 residues. After removal of 5 bases from V and 0 bases from J, the junction contained 7 bases not matched to a gene. CDR3 sequence (DNA): TGTGCCAGCAGCCCGCCGGGACAGAGCTCCTACAATGAGCAGTTCTTC. Translated, it gives CASSPPGQSSYNEQFF.

CDR3 nucleotide sequence: TGTGCCAGCAGCCATGGAGACCCCGAACGGGCGGCGTACACTGAAGCTTTCTTT. Encoded protein: CASSHGDPERAAYTEAFF. The chain has TRBV9 and TRBJ1-1; D call uncertain. Per germline, CDR1 SGDLS and CDR2 YYNGEE. V was cut by 4 bases and J by 3 bases, with 25 bases left in between. CDR3 size: 18 residues. The whole variable domain, filled in from reference TRBV9 and TRBJ1-1, reads DSGVTQTPKHLITATGQRVTLRCSPRSGDLSVYWYQQSLDQGLQFLIQYYNGEERAKGNILERFSAQQFPDLHSELNLSSLELGDSALYFCASSHGDPERAAYTEAFFGQGTRLTVV.